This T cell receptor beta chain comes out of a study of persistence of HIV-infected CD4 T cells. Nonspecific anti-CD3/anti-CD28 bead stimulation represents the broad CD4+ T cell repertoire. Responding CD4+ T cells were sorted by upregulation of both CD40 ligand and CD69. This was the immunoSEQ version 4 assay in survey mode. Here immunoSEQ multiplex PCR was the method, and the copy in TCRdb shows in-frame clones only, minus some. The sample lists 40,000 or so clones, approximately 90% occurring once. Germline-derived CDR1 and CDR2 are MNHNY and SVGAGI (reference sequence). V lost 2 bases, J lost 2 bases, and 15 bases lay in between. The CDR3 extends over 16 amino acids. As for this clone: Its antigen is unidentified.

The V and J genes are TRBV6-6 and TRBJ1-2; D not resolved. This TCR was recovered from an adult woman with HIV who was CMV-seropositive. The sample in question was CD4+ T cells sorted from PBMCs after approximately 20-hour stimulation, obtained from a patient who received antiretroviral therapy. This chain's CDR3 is CASSYEYEFSNYGYTF. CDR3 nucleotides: TGTGCCAGCAGTTACGAGTACGAATTTTCGAACTATGGCTACACCTTC.